Listed below are T cell receptor beta chains from one sample, sequenced in a study of OX40 agonist ivuxolimab in advanced cancers. Assay: immunoSEQ multiplex PCR; the TCRdb copy retains only in-frame clones and omits some. Among about 14,000 clones listed, around three quarters were seen once. The sequenced sample was CD4+ or CD8+ T cells sorted from blood, obtained in a trial of the OX40 agonist ivuxolimab. These receptors all stem from an adult with an advanced solid tumor such as melanoma, head and neck, liver or kidney cancer. Each CDR3 is given with its conserved first and last residue. Fields, in order: D gene, V gene, J gene, clone size, CDR3 protein, CDR3 DNA. The D gene is left open where the match is weak. Expanded clones are given a class, and other clones once, few, many or no size at all.

>-|TRBV12-5|TRBJ1-5|-
CASGLVGSQGNQPQHF
TGTGCTAGTGGTTTGGTAGGGTCGCAGGGCAATCAGCCCCAGCATTTT
>-|TRBV7-9|TRBJ1-1|-
CASSPNLNTEAFF
TGTGCCAGCAGCCCGAACCTGAACACTGAAGCTTTCTTT
>-|TRBV10-2|TRBJ2-2|-
CASQGWTGELFF
TGCGCCAGCCAGGGATGGACCGGGGAGCTGTTTTTT
>-|TRBV5-1|TRBJ1-2|-
CASRREDDGYTF
TGCGCCAGCAGGAGGGAGGACGATGGCTACACCTTC
>-|TRBV7-9|TRBJ2-1|-
CASSLEAGVANEQFF
TGTGCCAGCAGCTTAGAGGCCGGGGTAGCGAATGAGCAGTTCTTC
>TRBD2|TRBV7-9|TRBJ2-7|-
CASSLPSGDYEQYF
TGTGCCAGCAGCTTGCCTAGCGGGGACTACGAGCAGTACTTC
>TRBD1|TRBV6-4|TRBJ2-1|-
CASRASSRQGGSYNEQFF
TGTGCCAGCAGGGCCTCGTCCCGACAGGGCGGCTCCTACAATGAGCAGTTCTTC
>-|TRBV5-1|TRBJ2-5|-
CASSPRGETQYF
TGCGCCAGCAGCCCACGAGGAGAGACCCAGTACTTC
>-|TRBV4-1|TRBJ2-1|-
CASSQDPGNYNEQFF
TGCGCCAGCAGCCAAGACCCAGGGAACTACAATGAGCAGTTCTTC
>-|TRBV9|TRBJ2-3|-
CASSYPPSGSTDTQYF
TGTGCCAGCAGTTATCCCCCCAGCGGGAGCACAGATACGCAGTATTTT
>-|TRBV6-5|TRBJ2-7|-
CASTGTGSYEQYF
TGTGCCAGCACCGGGACGGGATCCTACGAGCAGTACTTC
>-|TRBV18|TRBJ2-7|-
CASSPSGESSYEQYF
TGTGCCAGCTCACCCTCGGGGGAGTCCTCCTACGAGCAGTACTTC
>-|TRBV11-3|TRBJ2-1|-
CASSLAGDAEQFF
TGTGCCAGCAGCTTAGCGGGTGACGCTGAGCAGTTCTTC
>-|TRBV27|TRBJ2-1|-
CASSLYSYKRDEQFF
TGTGCCAGCAGTTTATACAGCTACAAAAGGGATGAGCAGTTCTTC
>-|TRBV5-4|TRBJ2-3|-
CASSLDFLANTDTQYF
TGTGCCAGCAGCTTGGATTTTCTGGCTAACACAGATACGCAGTATTTT
>-|TRBV7-8|TRBJ2-2|-
CASSLAGAENTGELFF
TGTGCCAGCAGCTTAGCAGGGGCGGAGAACACCGGGGAGCTGTTTTTT
>-|TRBV5-6|TRBJ2-1|-
CASSFPGINNEQFF
TGTGCCAGCAGCTTTCCGGGGATTAACAATGAGCAGTTCTTC
>-|TRBV5-1|TRBJ2-1|-
CASSLVGSEQFF
TGCGCCAGCAGCTTGGTTGGTAGTGAGCAGTTCTTC
>-|TRBV2|TRBJ2-5|-
CASSWVETQYF
TGTGCCAGCAGCTGGGTTGAGACCCAGTACTTC
>-|TRBV11-2|TRBJ1-1|once
CASSSVDTYTEAFF
TGTGCCAGCAGCTCAGTAGACACTTACACTGAAGCTTTCTTT
>-|TRBV27|TRBJ1-5|once
CASSLLGGYSNQPQHF
TGTGCCAGCAGTTTGTTGGGGGGGTATAGCAATCAGCCCCAGCATTTT
>-|TRBV2|TRBJ2-3|-
CASRQPATSTDTQYF
TGTGCCAGCAGGCAGCCCGCAACTAGCACAGATACGCAGTATTTT
>-|TRBV7-3|TRBJ2-7|-
CASSPPGRGIYEQYF
TGTGCCAGCAGCCCCCCCGGTCGGGGGATCTACGAGCAGTACTTC
>-|TRBV12-5|TRBJ2-2|-
CASGQWLGVNTGELFF
TGTGCTAGTGGCCAATGGCTGGGGGTGAACACCGGGGAGCTGTTTTTT
>-|TRBV5-1|TRBJ1-2|few
CASSLGYGSAIYGYTF
TGCGCCAGCAGCTTGGGTTACGGGAGCGCTATCTATGGCTACACCTTC
>TRBD1|TRBV6-5|TRBJ2-7|-
CASSRQGGHEQYF
TGTGCCAGCAGCCGACAGGGGGGACACGAGCAGTACTTC
>-|TRBV7-9|TRBJ2-7|-
CASSQVAGPSSYEQYF
TGTGCCAGCAGCCAGGTGGCAGGGCCTAGCTCCTACGAGCAGTACTTC
>-|TRBV29-1|TRBJ1-2|-
CSVEGSHYGYTF
TGCAGCGTTGAAGGGAGCCACTATGGCTACACCTTC
>TRBD1|TRBV5-1|TRBJ2-7|few
CASSLSIGTASYEQYF
TGCGCCAGCAGCTTATCGATCGGGACAGCATCCTACGAGCAGTACTTC
>TRBD1|TRBV7-6|TRBJ2-1|large
CASSLGTGPYNEQFF
TGTGCCAGCAGCTTAGGGACAGGGCCCTACAATGAGCAGTTCTTC
>-|TRBV6-1|TRBJ2-3|-
CASTPGEILDTQYF
TGTGCCAGCACCCCGGGGGAAATTCTGGATACGCAGTATTTT
>-|TRBV29-1|TRBJ1-2|-
CSVEPDNYGYTF
TGCAGCGTTGAACCGGATAACTATGGCTACACCTTC
>TRBD1|TRBV6-6|TRBJ1-6|once
CASSLGGMDSPLHF
TGTGCCAGCAGTCTAGGGGGCATGGATTCACCCCTCCACTTT
>-|TRBV4-1|TRBJ1-3|-
CASSQVGGANTIYF
TGCGCCAGCAGCCAAGTGGGGGGTGCAAACACCATATATTTT
>-|TRBV18|TRBJ2-7|-
CASSPNRLTISSYEQYF
TGTGCCAGCTCACCAAACAGGCTTACAATTTCGTCCTACGAGCAGTACTTC
>-|TRBV11-3|TRBJ2-3|-
CATRGHLMGPAGPTDTQYF
TGTGCCACCCGGGGACACCTGATGGGACCTGCGGGTCCCACAGATACGCAGTATTTT
>-|TRBV6-6|TRBJ2-2|-
CASTNFGSLTGELFF
TGTGCCAGCACCAATTTCGGGAGTCTAACCGGGGAGCTGTTTTTT
>TRBD2|TRBV2|TRBJ2-7|-
CASSEPLAGGPTNYEQYF
TGTGCCAGCAGTGAACCGTTAGCGGGAGGGCCTACGAACTACGAGCAGTACTTC
>-|TRBV27|TRBJ1-2|-
CASSFGTPMVNGYTF
TGTGCCAGCAGTTTCGGGACACCGATGGTGAATGGCTACACCTTC
>TRBD1|TRBV10-3|TRBJ2-7|few
CAISESGQGMGEQYF
TGTGCCATCAGTGAGTCAGGACAGGGGATGGGCGAGCAGTACTTC
>-|TRBV10-2|TRBJ1-1|once
CASSSMGTEAFF
TGCGCCAGCAGTAGTATGGGGACTGAAGCTTTCTTT
>-|TRBV15|TRBJ2-5|-
CATSTERRGETQYF
TGTGCCACCAGCACAGAGAGAAGGGGGGAGACCCAGTACTTC